A single T cell receptor beta chain is shown here with its context. Its antigen is still unknown. This specimen belongs to a study of T cell responses to AZD1222 COVID-19 vaccine. Findings and limits, study-wide: Repertoires were obtained only post-peak T cell response.

Clones were read by immunoSEQ multiplex PCR, and TCRdb kept only the in-frame ones, dropping some. The sample lists 150,000 to 200,000 clones; almost 95% were seen once. The receptor was isolated from an adult in good health. The input for sequencing was peripheral blood, taken on day 0 of AZD1222 vaccination.

The CDR3 is CASSQGGTEAFF. The DNA for the CDR3 is TGTGCCAGCAGCCAGGGGGGCACTGAAGCTTTCTTT. The chain joins TRBV7-6 to TRBJ1-1, with 7 bases identical to TRBD1. J was trimmed by 4 bases and V by 5 bases; bases with no gene match: 1. The germline CDR1 and CDR2 sequences are SGHVS and FNYEAQ. This CDR3 has 12 amino acids.